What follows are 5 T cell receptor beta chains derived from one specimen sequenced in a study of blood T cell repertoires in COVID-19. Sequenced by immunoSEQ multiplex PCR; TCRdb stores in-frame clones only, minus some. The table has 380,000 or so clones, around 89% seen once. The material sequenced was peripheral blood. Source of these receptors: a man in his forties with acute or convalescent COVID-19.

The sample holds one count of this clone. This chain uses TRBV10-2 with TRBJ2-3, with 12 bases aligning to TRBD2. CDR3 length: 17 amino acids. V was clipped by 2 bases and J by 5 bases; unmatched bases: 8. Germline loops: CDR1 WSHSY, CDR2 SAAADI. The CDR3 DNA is TGCGCCAGCAGTGAGAGATTGGGACTAGCGGGTCAAGATACGCAGTATTTT. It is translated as CASSERLGLAGQDTQYF.

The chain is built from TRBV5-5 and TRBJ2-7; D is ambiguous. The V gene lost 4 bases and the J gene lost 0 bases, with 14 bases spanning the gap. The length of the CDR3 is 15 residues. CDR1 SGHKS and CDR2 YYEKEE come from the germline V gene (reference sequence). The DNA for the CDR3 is TGTGCCAGCAGCCCCTCAAACTCCGGCTCCTACGAGCAGTACTTC. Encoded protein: CASSPSNSGSYEQYF.

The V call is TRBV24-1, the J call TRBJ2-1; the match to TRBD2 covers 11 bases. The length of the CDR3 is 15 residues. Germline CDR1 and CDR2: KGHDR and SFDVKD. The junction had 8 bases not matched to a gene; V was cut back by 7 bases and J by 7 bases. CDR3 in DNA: TGTGCCACCAGCGGGACGGGACTAGCGGAAAATGAGCAGTTCTTC. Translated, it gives CATSGTGLAENEQFF.

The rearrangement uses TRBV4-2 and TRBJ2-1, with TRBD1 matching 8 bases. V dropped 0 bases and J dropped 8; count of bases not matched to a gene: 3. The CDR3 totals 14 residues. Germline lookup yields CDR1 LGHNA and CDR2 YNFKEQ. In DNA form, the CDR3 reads TGTGCCAGCAGCCAAGAGAACAGGGGGGATGAGCAGTTCTTC. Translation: CASSQENRGDEQFF.

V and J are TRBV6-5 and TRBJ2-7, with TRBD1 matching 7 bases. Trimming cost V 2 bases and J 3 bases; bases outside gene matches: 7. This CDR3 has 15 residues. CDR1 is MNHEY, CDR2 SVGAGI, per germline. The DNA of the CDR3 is TGTGCCAGCAGTTACGGGGAGACAGGGTTCTACGAGCAGTACTTC. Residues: CASSYGETGFYEQYF.